This passage covers 30 T cell receptor beta chains from one sample sequenced in a study of neurological immune-mediated disorders. TCRdb fed the 5' RACE reads into MiXCR, producing one record per CDR3 protein. The sample yields tens of thousands of distinct CDR3 sequences, roughly a sixth seen once. Sequenced input: PBMCs. The receptors were sampled from a woman in her 40s in good health.

Notes on this clonotype: One junction end does not reproduce the germline sequence, and a read error may be involved. V usage is TRBV7-3 and J usage is TRBJ2-1; 7 nucleotides align to TRBD2. CDR3 length: 14 amino acids. Looked up from germline, CDR1 is SGHTA and CDR2 is FQGTGA. This CDR3 reads CASSLMSGADEQFF. As DNA, the CDR3 is TGTGCCAGTAGCTTAATGAGCGGGGCAGATGAGCAGTTCTTC.

This chain links TRBV3-1 with TRBJ1-2, with D maybe TRBD1 (6 bases). Germline assignment: CDR1 LGHDT and CDR2 YNNKEL (reference sequence). The V gene lost 4 bases and the J gene lost 1 base, with 10 bases spanning the gap. The CDR3 extends over 14 amino acids. The DNA for the CDR3 is TGTGCCAGCAGCCCTGGACAGCTTAACTATGGCTACACCTTC. As protein: CASSPGQLNYGYTF.

The chain joins TRBV5-1 to TRBJ1-1; TRBD1 might be the D (5 bases). Trimming took 8 bases from V and 5 from J, leaving 16 bases between them. The CDR3 covers 13 residues. CDR1 is SGHRS, CDR2 YFSETQ, per germline. Here the CDR3 reads CASSLTGGTEAFF. CDR3 sequence (DNA): TGCGCCAGTAGCCTTACGGGGGGAACTGAAGCTTTCTTT.

This clonotype showed up many times. V usage is TRBV27 and J usage is TRBJ2-5; the D is unclear. V dropped 4 bases and J dropped 2 bases, with 11 bases sitting between them. This CDR3 contains 14 residues. The germline gives CDR1 MNHEY, CDR2 SMNVEV (reference sequence). The CDR3 reads CASSYSGPQETQYF. CDR3 sequence (DNA): TGTGCCAGCAGTTATTCCGGGCCACAAGAGACCCAGTACTTC.

This clonotype has at least ten counts. The chain joins TRBV5-1 to TRBJ1-1, with 7 bases fitting TRBD1. V was pared by 4 bases and J by 3 bases, with 9 bases of the junction left unmatched. The CDR3 extends over 15 amino acids. Germline CDR1 is SGHRS and CDR2 is YFSETQ. CDR3 loop: CASSAPTGYDTEAFF. In DNA, the CDR3 is TGCGCCAGCAGCGCCCCGACAGGGTATGACACTGAAGCTTTCTTT. The entire variable domain, with the rest obtained from reference TRBV5-1 and TRBJ1-1, is as follows: KAGVTQTPRYLIKTRGQQVTLSCSPISGHRSVSWYQQTPGQGLQFLFEYFSETQRNKGNFPGRFSGRQFSNSRSEMNVSTLELGDSALYLCASSAPTGYDTEAFFGQGTRLTVV.

Ten or more counts support this clonotype. The gene calls are TRBV7-9 and TRBJ2-1, with TRBD2 identical over 13 bases. Germline lookup yields CDR1 SEHNR and CDR2 FQNEAQ (reference sequence). The ends lost 5 bases at V and 7 bases at J; junction bases unmatched: 8. This CDR3 spans 16 amino acids. The CDR3 protein is CASSPQTSGGTNEQFF. The CDR3 DNA is TGTGCCAGCAGCCCGCAGACTAGCGGGGGGACTAATGAGCAGTTCTTC. The full variable domain, its missing parts supplied by reference TRBV7-9 and TRBJ2-1, is DTGVSQNPRHKITKRGQNVTFRCDPISEHNRLYWYRQTLGQGPEFLTYFQNEAQLEKSRLLSDRFSAERPKGSFSTLEIQRTEQGDSAMYLCASSPQTSGGTNEQFFGPGTRLTVL.

This clonotype was seen many times. The gene calls are TRBV5-1 and TRBJ2-1; 12 nucleotides line up with TRBD2. CDR3 length: 14 residues. CDR1 and CDR2 from the germline V gene are SGHRS and YFSETQ. The trim removed 4 bases at V and 8 bases at J, leaving 4 bases unmatched. The CDR3 DNA is TGCGCCAGCAGCGCTAGCGGGGGGGCATATGAGCAGTTCTTC. Protein sequence: CASSASGGAYEQFF.

The chain joins TRBV3-1 to TRBJ2-5; TRBD2 matches at 14 bases. CDR1 and CDR2 (germline): LGHDT, YNNKEL (reference sequence). J was trimmed by 5 bases and V by 8 bases; bases with no gene match: 10. The CDR3 is 16 amino acids. CDR3 bases: TGTGCCAGCCCGGGACTAGCGGGGGCGGGTGGGGAGACCCAGTACTTC. Protein: CASPGLAGAGGETQYF.

There are many counts of this clonotype. The rearrangement links TRBV12-3 or TRBV12-4 to TRBJ2-1; 7 positions agree with TRBD2. V shed 3 bases, J shed 5 bases, and the junction held 4 bases outside the gene matches. The CDR3 totals 14 residues. CDR3 amino acids: CASSFSRGNNEQFF. CDR3 coding DNA: TGTGCCAGCAGTTTTTCGCGGGGGAACAATGAGCAGTTCTTC.

Details on this clonotype: At one boundary the junction diverges from the germline segment, which might be a read error. This chain links TRBV5-1 with TRBJ2-2; D not certain. The germline V gene has CDR1 SGHRS and CDR2 YFSETQ. This CDR3 contains 16 residues. The CDR3 here is CTSSFGARGNTGELFF. The CDR3 DNA reads TGCACCAGCAGCTTTGGAGCGAGAGGGAACACCGGGGAGCTGTTTTTT.

This clonotype was observed at least ten times. The gene calls are TRBV7-2 and TRBJ1-6; no definite D call. V shed 2 bases and J shed 10 bases, with 6 bases lying between them. This CDR3 region has 12 residues. The V gene's germline CDR1 is SGHTA and CDR2 FQGNSA. DNA for the CDR3: TGTGCCAGCAGCTTACTCCAATCACCCCTCCACTTT. Residues: CASSLLQSPLHF.

Comment on this clonotype: An end of the junction differs from the germline gene, which may be a read error. The V and J genes are TRBV15 and TRBJ1-2, with a weak D call TRBD1 (5 bases). The CDR3 has 12 amino acids. The germline V gene encodes CDR1 LNHNV and CDR2 YYDKDF (reference sequence). CDR3 DNA sequence: TGTGCCACCAGCAGAGATGGGACGGGCCGCCTATTC. It yields the protein CATSRDGTGRLF.

Concerning this clonotype: Just one base apart from a much larger clone, this may be a read error. The chain employs TRBV28 and TRBJ2-5; D is unclear. The germline V gene encodes CDR1 MDHEN and CDR2 SYDVKM. CDR3 length equals 12 residues. The V end was cut by 7 bases, the J end by 5 bases, with 11 bases between. CDR3 DNA sequence: TGTGCCAGCACCGCCGGCCGGGAGACCCAGTACTTC. Protein product: CASTAGRETQYF.

This clonotype was observed many times. The chain uses TRBV7-3 and TRBJ2-5; a weak D match, TRBD1 (5 bases). V lost 6 bases and J lost 5, with 19 bases in between. The germline V gene has CDR1 SGHTA and CDR2 FQGTGA. The CDR3 is made up of 15 amino acids. CDR3 sequence: CASSIGQGGSETQYF. Here the CDR3 DNA reads TGTGCCAGCAGTATAGGGCAGGGTGGGTCGGAGACCCAGTACTTC.

This clonotype has a count of ten or more. The CDR3 nucleotides read TGTGCCTGGAGGGAGGAGGACACTGAAGCTTTCTTT. It yields the protein CAWREEDTEAFF. The chain uses TRBV30 and TRBJ1-1; no firm D call. CDR1 and CDR2 (germline): GTSNPN, SVGIG (reference sequence). V was cut by 3 bases and J by 3 bases, with 8 bases left in between. The CDR3 contains 12 residues.

The chain employs TRBV4-1 and TRBJ2-1, with 9 bases that match TRBD2. Germline CDR1 and CDR2: MGHRA and YSYEKL. The CDR3 spans 17 residues. The ends lost 4 bases at V and 0 bases at J; junction bases unmatched: 7. CDR3 bases: TGCGCCAGCAGCCGCGAGGGGCGGGGGGGCTCCTACAATGAGCAGTTCTTC. The encoded protein is CASSREGRGGSYNEQFF.

Many counts were recorded for this clonotype. The chain is built from TRBV5-6 and TRBJ2-3, with a weak D call TRBD1 (6 bases). V lost 1 base and J 3 bases, leaving 12 bases between the germline ends. This CDR3 contains 15 residues. CDR1 and CDR2 (germline): SGHDT, YYEEEE. This CDR3 reads CASSLTGTQTDTQYF. CDR3 in DNA: TGTGCCAGCAGCTTGACAGGGACCCAAACAGATACGCAGTATTTT.

Many counts were recorded for this clonotype. V usage is TRBV20-1 and J usage is TRBJ1-2; D is ambiguous. This CDR3 spans 12 amino acids. The germline gives CDR1 DFQATT, CDR2 SNEGSKA (reference sequence). V lost 6 bases to trimming and J lost 3 bases, with 11 bases between them. This CDR3 is CSAEFTDYGYTF. The CDR3 DNA reads TGCAGTGCCGAGTTTACGGACTATGGCTACACCTTC.

This clonotype was counted ten times or more. This sequence joins TRBV12-3 or TRBV12-4 and TRBJ1-6, with D unresolved. The CDR3 is 13 residues long. V lost 3 bases to trimming and J lost 7 bases, with 7 bases between them. The CDR3 loop reads CASSFGENSPLHF. For the CDR3, the DNA is TGTGCCAGCAGTTTTGGGGAAAATTCACCCCTCCACTTT.

In this sample, this clonotype turned up many times. This sequence joins TRBV27 and TRBJ2-3, with 9 bases fitting TRBD2. The germline CDR1 and CDR2 sequences are MNHEY and SMNVEV (reference sequence). The CDR3 spans 13 residues. V shed 6 bases and J 6 bases; nucleotides not matched to a gene: 4. The CDR3 is CASRAGGADTQYF. CDR3 coding DNA: TGTGCCAGCAGGGCGGGGGGGGCGGATACGCAGTATTTT.

The chain recombines TRBV15 with TRBJ2-3, with D maybe TRBD1 (5 bases). This CDR3 has 13 residues. Germline CDR1 LNHNV, CDR2 YYDKDF (reference sequence). Trimming left V 5 bases short and J 4 bases short, with 10 bases between. For the CDR3, the DNA is TGTGCCACCAGCGGGGCGCGTGCAGATACGCAGTATTTT. Translation gives CATSGARADTQYF. Full variable domain (remainder filled in from reference TRBV15 and TRBJ2-3): DAMVIQNPRYQVTQFGKPVTLSCSQTLNHNVMYWYQQKSSQAPKLLFHYYDKDFNNEADTPDNFQSRRPNTSFCFLDIRSPGLGDTAMYLCATSGARADTQYFGPGTRLTVL.

With respect to this clonotype: Possible read error: a much larger clone is one base away. The gene calls are TRBV12-3 or TRBV12-4 and TRBJ2-3, with 7 bases aligning to TRBD1. The V and J ends lost 6 bases and 2 bases, in that order; junction bases with no gene match: 8. CDR3 length equals 15 residues. CDR3 nucleotides: TGTGCCAGCAGCCCGACAGGGCGTCCCACAGATACGCAGTATTTT. Translation: CASSPTGRPTDTQYF.

V usage is TRBV7-8 and J usage is TRBJ2-6; 13 nucleotides align to TRBD2. Per germline, CDR1 SGHVS and CDR2 FQNEAQ. The CDR3 totals 19 residues. V was pared by 5 bases and J by 0 bases, with 7 bases of the junction left unmatched. The CDR3: CASSLTSGGISSGANVLTF. In nucleotides, the CDR3 is TGTGCCAGCAGCCTGACTAGCGGGGGGATCAGCTCTGGGGCCAACGTCCTGACTTTC.

This clonotype was counted many times. The chain couples TRBV4-3 to TRBJ2-1; TRBD2 might be the D (5 bases). The CDR3 is 15 residues long. Trimming shortened V by 0 bases and J by 9 bases, and 15 bases separated the two germline ends. Germline V CDR1 and CDR2: LGHNA, YSLEER. This CDR3 reads CASSQDLSYAGEQFF. DNA for the CDR3: TGCGCCAGCAGCCAAGATTTAAGTTACGCGGGTGAGCAGTTCTTC.

This clonotype was seen ten or more times. This chain joins TRBV20-1 and TRBJ1-2; D may be TRBD1 (6 bases). The V end was cut by 0 bases, the J end by 3 bases, with 11 bases between. CDR1 DFQATT and CDR2 SNEGSKA come from the germline V gene (reference sequence). The CDR3 length is 14 residues. The CDR3 region is CSAREGGRHYGYTF. DNA for the CDR3: TGCAGTGCTAGAGAGGGGGGCAGACACTATGGCTACACCTTC.

This clonotype has at least ten counts. The chain links TRBV7-2 to TRBJ2-7; 11 nucleotides line up with TRBD1. From germline, CDR1 is SGHTA and CDR2 FQGNSA. Trimming removed 5 bases from V and 3 bases from J; junction bases left unmatched: 6. The CDR3 sequence is 15 residues long. This CDR3 is CASSPRTGGGYEQYV. The DNA of the CDR3 is TGTGCCAGCAGCCCCCGGACAGGGGGCGGCTACGAGCAGTACGTC.

This clonotype was counted many times. The V gene is TRBV4-1, the J gene TRBJ1-5, with D uncertain. The V gene's germline CDR1 is MGHRA and CDR2 YSYEKL. CDR3 size: 16 residues. V lost 1 base and J lost 3, with 13 bases in between. Written as DNA, the CDR3 is TGCGCCAGCAGCCAAGGTCGGACGATTAACAATCAGCCCCAGCATTTT. Protein: CASSQGRTINNQPQHF.

This clonotype was recorded many times. This rearrangement joins TRBV4-1 to TRBJ2-3; 8 positions match TRBD1. The germline CDR1 and CDR2 sequences are MGHRA and YSYEKL. Trimming removed 4 bases from V and 3 bases from J; junction bases left unmatched: 6. The CDR3 is 15 residues long. In DNA, the CDR3 is TGCGCCAGCAGCCTCCAGGGGGCGGTGACAGATACGCAGTATTTT. Its protein product is CASSLQGAVTDTQYF.

This clonotype was counted at least ten times. This rearrangement joins TRBV20-1 to TRBJ1-2; D might be TRBD1 (5 bases). This CDR3 contains 11 residues. V was clipped by 2 bases and J by 8 bases, with 9 bases between them. CDR1 DFQATT and CDR2 SNEGSKA come from the germline V gene (reference sequence). CDR3 amino acids: CSARWGFGYTF. The CDR3 DNA follows: TGCAGTGCTAGATGGGGGTTCGGCTACACCTTC.

This clonotype came up many times. The J gene is TRBJ2-3, the V gene TRBV7-2, with 11 bases that match TRBD2. This CDR3 is built from 16 residues. Trimming cost V 3 bases and J 4 bases; bases outside gene matches: 6. Germline V lookup: CDR1 SGHTA, CDR2 FQGNSA. The CDR3 nucleotides read TGTGCCAGCAGCTTCTCCGGGACTAGCGGTTCAGATACGCAGTATTTT. Translating gives CASSFSGTSGSDTQYF.